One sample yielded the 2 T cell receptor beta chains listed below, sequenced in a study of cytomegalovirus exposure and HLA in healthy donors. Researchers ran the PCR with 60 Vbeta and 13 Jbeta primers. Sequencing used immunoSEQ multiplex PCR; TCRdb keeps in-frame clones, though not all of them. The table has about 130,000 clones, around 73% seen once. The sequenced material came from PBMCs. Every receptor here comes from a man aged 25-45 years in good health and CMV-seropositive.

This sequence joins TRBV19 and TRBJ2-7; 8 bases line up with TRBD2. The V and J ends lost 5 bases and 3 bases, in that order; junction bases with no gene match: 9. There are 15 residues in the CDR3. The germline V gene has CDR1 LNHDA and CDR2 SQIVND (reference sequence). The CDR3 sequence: CASSSDGSGSYEQYF. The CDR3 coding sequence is TGTGCCAGTAGTTCCGATGGGAGCGGGAGCTACGAGCAGTACTTC.

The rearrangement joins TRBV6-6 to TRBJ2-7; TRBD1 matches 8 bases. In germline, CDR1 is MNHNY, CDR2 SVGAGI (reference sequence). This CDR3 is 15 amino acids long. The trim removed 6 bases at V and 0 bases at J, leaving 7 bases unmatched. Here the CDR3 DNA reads TGTGCCAGCAGCCAGGATGGACAGGGCTCCTACGAGCAGTACTTC. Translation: CASSQDGQGSYEQYF.